These 27 T cell receptor beta chains came from one sample sequenced in a study of Graves' ophthalmopathy and Graves' hyperthyroidism listed by TCRdb under 2018. Sequencing was carried out with an Illumina HiSeq 2000. TCR beta CDR3 regions were amplified from RNA transcripts for repertoire sequencing. HTBI primers and the Qiagen OneStep RT-PCR kit were used in a first-round RT-PCR, which was followed by a second-round multiplex PCR, size selection and purification. Clones were called with MiXCR by TCRdb after fastp trimmed the public reads at Q25, and only in-frame beta chains were retained. Identical CDR3 proteins give one entry, which carries the most common genes and DNA. A total of about 220,000 distinct CDR3 sequences appear in this sample, about 22% of them only once. The ten largest clones add up to approximately 39% of the sample. What was sequenced was peripheral blood. Receptors were obtained from a woman aged 50 to 65 with Graves' ophthalmopathy. Donor details come from another sample of the same person, matched by shared clones.

There are many counts of this clonotype. This rearrangement joins TRBV13 to TRBJ2-5, with D possibly being TRBD1 (5 bases). Looked up from germline, CDR1 is PRHDT and CDR2 is FYEKMQ (reference sequence). This CDR3 is built from 14 residues. Trimming removed 4 bases from V and 5 bases from J, with 14 bases in between. The CDR3 DNA reads TGTGCCAGCAGCTCCGCAGGGATAGGGGAGACCCAGTACTTC. Protein sequence: CASSSAGIGETQYF.

This clonotype occurred many times. The rearrangement links TRBV28 to TRBJ2-5, with D tentatively TRBD1 (6 bases). This CDR3 has 15 residues. Germline CDR1 is MDHEN and CDR2 is SYDVKM. With 3 bases removed from V and 2 bases from J, the gap between germline ends came to 13 bases. The chain's CDR3 is CASSFVGAAQETQYF. The CDR3 DNA reads as TGTGCCAGCAGTTTCGTGGGGGCTGCTCAAGAGACCCAGTACTTC.

This clonotype was detected ten times or more. The rearrangement joins TRBV28 to TRBJ1-2, with TRBD1 identical over 7 bases. The germline V gene has CDR1 MDHEN and CDR2 SYDVKM. The V segment lost 5 bases and the J segment 4 bases; nucleotides outside the gene matches: 7. The CDR3 length is 14 residues. DNA for the CDR3: TGTGCCAGCAGTGTTACAGGGGATAGCTATGGCTACACCTTC. Translating it yields CASSVTGDSYGYTF.

This clonotype has ten or more counts. The gene calls are TRBV5-1 and TRBJ2-7; 7 bases fit TRBD2. V lost 1 base, J lost 3 bases, and 7 bases stayed unmatched. From germline, CDR1 is SGHRS and CDR2 YFSETQ. CDR3 length equals 15 residues. The DNA for the CDR3 is TGCGCCAGCAGCTTGAAATCGGGGGGTTACTACGAGCAGTACTTC. This encodes CASSLKSGGYYEQYF.

The chain joins TRBV6-5 to TRBJ1-6; 8 bases are shared with TRBD1. V was clipped by 8 bases and J by 11 bases; unmatched bases: 8. The V gene's germline CDR1 is MNHEY and CDR2 SVGAGI. This CDR3 is built from 13 residues. CDR3 amino acids: CASLGTGLTPLHF. The CDR3 nucleotides are TGTGCCAGCCTGGGGACAGGACTCACACCCCTCCACTTT.

V and J are TRBV19 and TRBJ1-1, with D maybe TRBD1 (6 bases). This CDR3 spans 13 amino acids. The ends were cut back, 8 bases at V and 4 bases at J, with 14 bases in the middle. The V gene's germline CDR1 is LNHDA and CDR2 SQIVND (reference sequence). The CDR3 region has the DNA TGTGCCAGTCAAGGGGGGCGCAGCACTGAAGCTTTCTTT. Its protein product is CASQGGRSTEAFF.

This chain joins TRBV5-1 and TRBJ2-2; D possibly corresponds to TRBD2 (5 bases). The V gene's germline CDR1 is SGHRS and CDR2 YFSETQ. Trimming cost V 1 base and J 5 bases, with 12 bases left between them. CDR3 length: 15 residues. DNA of the CDR3: TGCGCCAGCAGCTTGCGGGGTCCGGGGACCGGGGAGCTGTTTTTT. Its protein product is CASSLRGPGTGELFF.

This clonotype was observed at least ten times. The chain carries TRBV27 and TRBJ2-5; D possibly uses TRBD1 or TRBD2 (5 bases each). Germline CDR1 is MNHEY and CDR2 is SMNVEV (reference sequence). The V end lost 6 bases, the J end lost 4 bases, and 15 bases lay between the germline ends. The CDR3 consists of 14 residues. The CDR3 DNA reads TGTGCCAGCAGCCGTGGGGGAGAGAGAGAGACCCAGTACTTC. This gives the protein CASSRGGERETQYF.

The chain couples TRBV4-1 to TRBJ1-5, with 11 bases identical to TRBD1. This CDR3 region has 15 residues. V shed 5 bases and J 4 bases; nucleotides not matched to a gene: 4. Germline assignment: CDR1 MGHRA and CDR2 YSYEKL. CDR3 nucleotide sequence: TGCGCCAGCAGCAAAGGGGACAGGGGGAATCAGCCCCAGCATTTT. Encoded protein: CASSKGDRGNQPQHF.

This clonotype was detected many times. The rearrangement joins TRBV5-1 to TRBJ2-5; the match to TRBD2 covers 7 bases. The CDR3 consists of 15 residues. Germline-derived CDR1 and CDR2 are SGHRS and YFSETQ. Trimming at V came to 1 base and at J to 7 bases, leaving 10 bases not matched to a gene. The CDR3 sequence: CASSLTASGTGTQYF. CDR3 bases: TGCGCCAGCAGCTTGACGGCTAGCGGTACGGGGACCCAGTACTTC.

The table lists this clonotype with many counts. This chain connects TRBV10-2 to TRBJ1-5, with D hard to call. V gave up 0 bases and J gave up 1 base, with 4 bases separating them. CDR1 is WSHSY and CDR2 is SAAADI in the germline V gene. The CDR3 is 14 amino acids. CDR3 region: CASSESQSNQPQHF. Here the CDR3 DNA reads TGCGCCAGCAGTGAGTCTCAGAGCAATCAGCCCCAGCATTTT.

There are many counts of this clonotype. The chain joins TRBV20-1 to TRBJ1-1, with 8 nucleotides matching TRBD1. Germline V gene lookup returns CDR1 DFQATT and CDR2 SNEGSKA (reference sequence). Trimming removed 3 bases from V and 8 bases from J; junction bases left unmatched: 2. This CDR3 comprises 11 residues. The CDR3 loop reads CSARRDREAFF. CDR3 bases: TGCAGTGCTAGGAGGGACAGGGAAGCTTTCTTT.

This clonotype turned up a few times. The chain uses TRBV30 and TRBJ1-2; D is undetermined. The V end was cut by 5 bases, the J end by 0 bases, with 13 bases between. Germline V CDR1 and CDR2: GTSNPN, SVGIG (reference sequence). The CDR3 sequence is 14 residues long. The CDR3 nucleotides read TGTGCCTGGGGGATGAGGGCAACTAACTATGGCTACACCTTC. Translating gives CAWGMRATNYGYTF.

This clonotype was seen at least ten times. The V and J genes are TRBV24-1 and TRBJ2-4; tentatively, D is TRBD1 (5 bases). The CDR3 has 15 amino acids. Trimming took 9 bases from V and 3 from J, leaving 17 bases between them. In germline, CDR1 is KGHDR, CDR2 SFDVKD. The CDR3 DNA is TGTGCCACCTCCGACGGACATGGGGACAAAAACATTCAGTACTTC. Translation gives CATSDGHGDKNIQYF.

This clonotype was counted ten times or more. The chain recombines TRBV5-1 with TRBJ2-5; TRBD2 agrees at 7 bases. The germline gives CDR1 SGHRS, CDR2 YFSETQ. This CDR3 has 15 amino acids. With V trimmed by 7 bases and J by 1 base, 10 bases remained unmatched. Here the CDR3 DNA reads TGCGCCAGCTCAAGGATAGCGGGTACCCAAGAGACCCAGTACTTC. Residues: CASSRIAGTQETQYF.

The chain links TRBV29-1 to TRBJ2-7, with D perhaps TRBD2 (6 bases). CDR3 length: 15 residues. Germline V lookup: CDR1 SQVTM, CDR2 ANQGSEA. V was shortened by 7 bases and J by 4 bases, with 23 bases between the two germline ends. The CDR3 DNA sequence: TGCAGCGCGACAGCACCGGGAGTAACGTCGTACGAGCAGTACTTC. Protein product: CSATAPGVTSYEQYF.

The chain uses TRBV2 and TRBJ1-2, with a weak D call TRBD1 (5 bases). Trimming removed 8 bases at V and 2 bases at J, with 15 bases between. CDR3 size: 14 residues. The germline gives CDR1 SNHLY, CDR2 FYNNEI. Here the CDR3 DNA reads TGTGCCAGCGGTTCGGGGCAGGGCAACTATGGCTACACCTTC. It translates to CASGSGQGNYGYTF.

Many counts were recorded for this clonotype. This sequence joins TRBV27 and TRBJ2-7; TRBD1 matches at 8 bases. Germline CDR1 MNHEY, CDR2 SMNVEV (reference sequence). CDR3 length: 14 amino acids. V lost 5 bases and J lost 3; bases outside the gene matches: 6. CDR3 amino acids: CASSPTGAYYEQYF. The CDR3 DNA reads as TGTGCCAGCAGTCCGACAGGGGCATACTACGAGCAGTACTTC.

This clonotype was observed many times. This sequence joins TRBV3-1 and TRBJ1-1; tentatively, D is TRBD1 (5 bases). The germline V gene encodes CDR1 LGHDT and CDR2 YNNKEL (reference sequence). The CDR3 contains 15 residues. V gave up 3 bases and J gave up 4 bases, with 15 bases separating them. The CDR3 region is CASSHSAGWSTEAFF. The CDR3 DNA follows: TGTGCCAGCAGCCACTCCGCAGGGTGGAGCACTGAAGCTTTCTTT.

This clonotype was counted many times. The genes are TRBV5-1 and TRBJ2-7, with unresolved D. The CDR3 consists of 12 residues. CDR1 SGHRS and CDR2 YFSETQ come from the germline V gene. With 2 bases removed from V and 7 bases from J, the gap between germline ends came to 10 bases. DNA for the CDR3: TGCGCCAGCAGCTTTCCGACGGATGAGCAGTACTTC. The encoded protein is CASSFPTDEQYF.

Ten or more counts support this clonotype. The V and J genes are TRBV18 and TRBJ2-4, with D perhaps given as TRBD1 or TRBD2 (5 bases each). The V and J ends lost 0 bases and 8 bases respectively, with 14 bases between them. The CDR3 extends over 15 amino acids. In germline, CDR1 is KGHSH, CDR2 LQKENI. CDR3 sequence: CASSPPSGSQDIQYF. The CDR3, as DNA: TGTGCCAGCTCACCACCGTCAGGGAGCCAGGACATTCAGTACTTC.

The chain couples TRBV6-1 to TRBJ2-5; D is perhaps TRBD1 (5 bases). With 8 bases removed from V and 7 bases from J, the gap between germline ends came to 17 bases. Germline-derived CDR1 and CDR2 are MNHNS and SASEGT. The CDR3 has 13 residues. The CDR3 region is CASCLGAWGTQYF. The CDR3 coding sequence is TGTGCCAGCTGTCTTGGGGCCTGGGGGACCCAGTACTTC.

V is TRBV25-1 and J is TRBJ2-7; D tentatively fits TRBD1 or TRBD2 (6 bases each). The ends were cut back, 5 bases at V and 6 bases at J, with 17 bases in the middle. CDR3 length equals 14 residues. CDR1 is MGHDK, CDR2 SYGVNS, per germline. The CDR3 nucleotides are TGTGCCAGCAGTCCCAGCGAAAGGGGGGCCGAGCAGTACTTC. As protein: CASSPSERGAEQYF.

This clonotype was seen at least ten times. V usage is TRBV20-1 and J usage is TRBJ2-7, with TRBD1 as a possible D gene (6 bases). V was shortened by 5 bases and J by 0 bases, with 17 bases between the two germline ends. Germline loops: CDR1 DFQATT, CDR2 SNEGSKA (reference sequence). There are 15 residues in the CDR3. CDR3 loop: CSAPRGEGFSYEQYF. The DNA for the CDR3 is TGCAGTGCTCCCAGGGGTGAGGGTTTCTCCTACGAGCAGTACTTC.

This clonotype was counted ten times or more. V and J are TRBV7-2 and TRBJ2-5; 8 nucleotides align to TRBD2. The germline V gene encodes CDR1 SGHTA and CDR2 FQGNSA. The CDR3 loop spans 16 amino acids. V shed 2 bases and J 5 bases; nucleotides not matched to a gene: 10. In nucleotides, the CDR3 is TGTGCCAGCAGCTTATTCGGGAGGGCGGCCGGGGAGACCCAGTACTTC. Amino acid sequence: CASSLFGRAAGETQYF.

The chain links TRBV12-3 or TRBV12-4 to TRBJ1-1; D not certain. Trimming pared 6 bases from V and 3 bases from J, leaving 17 bases between. This CDR3 contains 15 residues. This chain's CDR3 is CASSRTGPIDTEAFF. In DNA form, the CDR3 reads TGTGCCAGCAGCCGCACTGGTCCCATCGACACTGAAGCTTTCTTT.

This clonotype was picked up a small number of times. This chain links TRBV20-1 with TRBJ2-5, with D tentatively TRBD1 or TRBD2 (5 bases each). The CDR3 consists of 14 residues. Germline loops: CDR1 DFQATT, CDR2 SNEGSKA (reference sequence). Between the trimmed V and J ends, which lost 4 bases and 6 bases, there was a span of 18 bases. For the CDR3, the DNA is TGCAGTGCTAACGAATGGGGGATTCAACAGACCCAGTACTTC. Encoded protein: CSANEWGIQQTQYF.